This T cell receptor (beta chain) comes out of a study of T cell responses to AZD1222 COVID-19 vaccine. Losses at the gene ends were 3 bases for V and 5 bases for J; bases not matched to a gene: 15. This CDR3 has 18 amino acids. CDR1 is KGHSH, CDR2 LQKENI, per germline. Libraries were prepared by immunoSEQ multiplex PCR; TCRdb keeps only in-frame clonotypes and omits some of them. Of about 140,000 clones listed, 85% to 95% are singletons. The chain combines TRBV18 with TRBJ2-7; 11 bases are a match to TRBD1. The sequences come from peripheral blood, collected after recovery from COVID-19. The receptor comes from an adult who had recovered from COVID-19. The DNA for the CDR3 is TGTGCCAGCTCACCCTTACCTACCGGACAGGGGGCTATAGACGAGCAGTACTTC. It encodes CASSPLPTGQGAIDEQYF.